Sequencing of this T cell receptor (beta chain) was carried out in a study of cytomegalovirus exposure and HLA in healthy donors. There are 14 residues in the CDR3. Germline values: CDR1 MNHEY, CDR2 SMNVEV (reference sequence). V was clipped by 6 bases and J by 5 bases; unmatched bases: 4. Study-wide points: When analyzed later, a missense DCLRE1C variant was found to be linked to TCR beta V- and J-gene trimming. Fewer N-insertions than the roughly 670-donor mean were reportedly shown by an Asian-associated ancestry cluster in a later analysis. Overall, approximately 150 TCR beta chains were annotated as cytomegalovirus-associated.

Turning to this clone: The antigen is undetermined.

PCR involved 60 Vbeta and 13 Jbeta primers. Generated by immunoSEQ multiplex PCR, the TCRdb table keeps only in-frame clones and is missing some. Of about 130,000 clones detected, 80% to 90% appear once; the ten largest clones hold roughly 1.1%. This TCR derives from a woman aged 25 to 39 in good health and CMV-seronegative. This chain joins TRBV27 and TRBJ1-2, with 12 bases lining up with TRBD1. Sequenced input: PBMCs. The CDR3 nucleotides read TGTGCCAGCAGAGAGGGACAGGGGGCGTATGGCTACACCTTC. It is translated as CASREGQGAYGYTF.